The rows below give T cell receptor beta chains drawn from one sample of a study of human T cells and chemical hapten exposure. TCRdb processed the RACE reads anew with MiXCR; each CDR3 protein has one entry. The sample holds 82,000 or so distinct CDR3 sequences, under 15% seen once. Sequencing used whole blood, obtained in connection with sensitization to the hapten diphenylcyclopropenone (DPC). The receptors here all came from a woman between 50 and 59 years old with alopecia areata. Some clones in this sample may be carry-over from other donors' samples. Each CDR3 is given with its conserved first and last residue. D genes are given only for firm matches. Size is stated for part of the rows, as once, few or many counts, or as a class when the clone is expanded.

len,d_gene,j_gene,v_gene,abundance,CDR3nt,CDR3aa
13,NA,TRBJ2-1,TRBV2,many,TGTGCCAGCAGGTCCGCCACTTACAATGAGCAGTTCTTC,CASRSATYNEQFF
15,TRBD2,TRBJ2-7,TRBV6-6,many,TGTGCCAGCAGTAAAAGCGGGAGTAGAGCGTACGAGCAGTACTTC,CASSKSGSRAYEQYF
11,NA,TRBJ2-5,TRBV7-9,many,TGTGCCAGCAGCTTAGATTGGACCCAGTACTTC,CASSLDWTQYF
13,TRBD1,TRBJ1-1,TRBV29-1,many,TGCAGCGTTGCGGCAGGGGGGAACACTGAAGCTTTCTTT,CSVAAGGNTEAFF
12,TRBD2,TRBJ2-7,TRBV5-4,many,TGTGCCAGCAGCGGACCGACTAGCGGGAAGTACTTC,CASSGPTSGKYF
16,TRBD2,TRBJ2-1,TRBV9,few,TGTGCCAGCAGCGTTGCGTCTAGCGGGAGTTGGAATGAGCAGTTCTTC,CASSVASSGSWNEQFF
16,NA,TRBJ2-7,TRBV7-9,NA,TGTGCCAGCAGCTTAAGAGAGACTCGAGCGTCCTACGAGCAGTACTTC,CASSLRETRASYEQYF
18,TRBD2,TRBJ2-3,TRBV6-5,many,TGTGCCAGCAGTTACTCCGGTAGCGGGGTCCGACCCACAGATACGCAGTATTTT,CASSYSGSGVRPTDTQYF
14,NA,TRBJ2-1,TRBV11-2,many,TGTGCCAGCACCCCTGGGGGATCGAGGAATGAGCAGTTCTTC,CASTPGGSRNEQFF
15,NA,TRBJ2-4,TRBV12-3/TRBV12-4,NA,TGTGCCAGCAGTTCTCAAATGGGGACCAAAAACATTCAGTACTTC,CASSSQMGTKNIQYF
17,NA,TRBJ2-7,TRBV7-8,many,TGTGCCAGCAGCTTAGGATTCAGCGGGCCGCGACCCTACGAGCAGTACTTC,CASSLGFSGPRPYEQYF
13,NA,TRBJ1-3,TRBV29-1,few,TGCAGCGTTGAAAGGCTTACTGGAAACACCATATATTTT,CSVERLTGNTIYF
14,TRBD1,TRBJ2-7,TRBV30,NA,TGTGCCTGGAGTGTATCGGGACAGGGGGTCGAGCAGTACTTC,CAWSVSGQGVEQYF
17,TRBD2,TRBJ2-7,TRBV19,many,TGTGCCAGTAGTACCCCCCTGGGGGGACTAGCGGGAATTGAGCAGTACTTC,CASSTPLGGLAGIEQYF
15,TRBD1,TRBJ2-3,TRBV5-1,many,TGCGCCAGCAGCCGGGACAGAACTAGCACAGATACGCAGTATTTT,CASSRDRTSTDTQYF
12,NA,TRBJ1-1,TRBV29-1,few,TGCAGCGTTCTGACGACGGGCACTGAAGCTTTCTTT,CSVLTTGTEAFF
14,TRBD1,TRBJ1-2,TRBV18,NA,TGTGCCAGCTCGCTGGACAGGGTTGGGACTGGCTACACCTTC,CASSLDRVGTGYTF
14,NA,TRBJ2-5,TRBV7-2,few,TGTGCCAGCAGCCCCGCTTTGACTACCAACCTTGGGTACTTC,CASSPALTTNLGYF
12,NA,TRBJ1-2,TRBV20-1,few,TGCAGTGCGGCGATATCCAACTATGGCTACACCTTC,CSAAISNYGYTF
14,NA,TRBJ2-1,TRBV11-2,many,TGTGCCAGCAGCTTATCGGGGATATACAATGAGCAGTTCTTC,CASSLSGIYNEQFF
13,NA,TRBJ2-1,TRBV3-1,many,TGTGCCAGCAGCCAAGCCGGGGCTGGGAGGCAGTTCTTC,CASSQAGAGRQFF
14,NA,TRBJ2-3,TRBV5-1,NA,TGCGCCAGCAGCTCCGAGCCGACCTTAGCGACGCAGTATTTT,CASSSEPTLATQYF
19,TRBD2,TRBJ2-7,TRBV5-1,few,TGCGCCAGCAGCACGGGACTCGGGCTAGCGGGAGAGATTTCCTACGAGCAGTACTTC,CASSTGLGLAGEISYEQYF
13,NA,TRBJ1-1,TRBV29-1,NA,TGCAGCGTTGCGGGTGCTCTTGGCACTGAAGCTTTCTTT,CSVAGALGTEAFF
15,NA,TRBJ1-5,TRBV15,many,TGTGCCACCAGCAGGAGTCAGGCGAGCAATCAGCCCCAGCATTTT,CATSRSQASNQPQHF
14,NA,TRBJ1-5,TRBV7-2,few,TGTGCCAGCAGTGCTCCGGGGTTCAATCAGCCCCAGCATTTT,CASSAPGFNQPQHF
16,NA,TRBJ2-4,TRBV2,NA,TGTGCCAGCATTGGTAACAGAAGTTTGGCCAAAAACATTCAGTACTTC,CASIGNRSLAKNIQYF
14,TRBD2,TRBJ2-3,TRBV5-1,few,TGCGCCAGCAGCTTAGGGACTAGGTCTGATACGCAGTATTTT,CASSLGTRSDTQYF
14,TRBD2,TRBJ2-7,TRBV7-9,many,TGTGCCAGCAGCTCGACCGGGACTAGTAACGAGCAGTACTTC,CASSSTGTSNEQYF
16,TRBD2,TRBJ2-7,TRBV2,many,TGTGCCAGCAGAAGTAAACTAGCGGGAGGGCCGAGCGAGCAGTACTTC,CASRSKLAGGPSEQYF
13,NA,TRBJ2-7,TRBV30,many,TGTGCCTTCATGAGCGGAGAGACCTACGAGCAGTACTTC,CAFMSGETYEQYF
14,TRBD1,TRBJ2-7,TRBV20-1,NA,TGCAGTGCTAGCCGACAGGGGGCCGGAGACGAGCAGTACTTC,CSASRQGAGDEQYF
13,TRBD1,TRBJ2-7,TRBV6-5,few,TGTGCCAGCAGCTCACAGGGGACGGGCGAGCAGTACTTC,CASSSQGTGEQYF
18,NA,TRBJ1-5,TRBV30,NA,TGTGCCTGGAGCCCCGGGACTGGACACAATCAGGCCAATCAGCCCCAGCATTTT,CAWSPGTGHNQANQPQHF
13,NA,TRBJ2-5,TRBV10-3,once,TGTGCCATCTCAGGGGCCAAACAAGAGACCCAGTACTTC,CAISGAKQETQYF
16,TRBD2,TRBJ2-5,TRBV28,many,TGTGCCAGCAGCCGGACTAGCGGGAGAGTACAAGAGACCCAGTACTTC,CASSRTSGRVQETQYF
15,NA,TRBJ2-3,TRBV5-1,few,TGCGCCAGCAGCTTGGAGGCGGGGTATACAGATACGCAGTATTTT,CASSLEAGYTDTQYF
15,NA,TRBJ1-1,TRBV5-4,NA,TGTGCCAGCAGCCCGGATCTCGGGGCGAACACTGAAGCTTTCTTT,CASSPDLGANTEAFF
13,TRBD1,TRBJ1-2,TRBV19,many,TGTGCCAGTAACGGACAGGGGTTGAGCGGCTACACCTTC,CASNGQGLSGYTF
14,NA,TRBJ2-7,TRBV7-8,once,TGTGCCAGCAGCCTCCGGGACCCTAAATGGGAGCAGTACTTC,CASSLRDPKWEQYF
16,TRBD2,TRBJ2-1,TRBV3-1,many,TGTGCCAGCAGCCAAAGTCTAGCGGGAGTGGTGAATGAGCAGTTCTTC,CASSQSLAGVVNEQFF
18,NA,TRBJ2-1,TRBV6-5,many,TGTGCCAGCAGTTACCGAACACTTGGTGGGCAACTCTACAATGAGCAGTTCTTC,CASSYRTLGGQLYNEQFF
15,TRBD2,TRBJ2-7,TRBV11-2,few,TGTGCCAGCAACCCGATGGCAGCGGGAGGTTACGAGCAGTACTTC,CASNPMAAGGYEQYF
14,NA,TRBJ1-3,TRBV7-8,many,TGTGCCAGCAGCTTAGGTGTGTCTGGAAACACCATATATTTT,CASSLGVSGNTIYF
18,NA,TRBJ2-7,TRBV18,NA,TGTGCCAGCTCACCAGGGGGAGGGGGAACGGGAACTTCCTACGAGCAGTACTTC,CASSPGGGGTGTSYEQYF
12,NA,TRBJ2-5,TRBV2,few,TGTGCCAGCAGTCCCGACCGGGACCCCGGAAACTTC,CASSPDRDPGNF
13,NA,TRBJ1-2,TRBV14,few,TGTGCCAGCAGCCAAGTCCGGGGAAGTGGCTACACCTTC,CASSQVRGSGYTF